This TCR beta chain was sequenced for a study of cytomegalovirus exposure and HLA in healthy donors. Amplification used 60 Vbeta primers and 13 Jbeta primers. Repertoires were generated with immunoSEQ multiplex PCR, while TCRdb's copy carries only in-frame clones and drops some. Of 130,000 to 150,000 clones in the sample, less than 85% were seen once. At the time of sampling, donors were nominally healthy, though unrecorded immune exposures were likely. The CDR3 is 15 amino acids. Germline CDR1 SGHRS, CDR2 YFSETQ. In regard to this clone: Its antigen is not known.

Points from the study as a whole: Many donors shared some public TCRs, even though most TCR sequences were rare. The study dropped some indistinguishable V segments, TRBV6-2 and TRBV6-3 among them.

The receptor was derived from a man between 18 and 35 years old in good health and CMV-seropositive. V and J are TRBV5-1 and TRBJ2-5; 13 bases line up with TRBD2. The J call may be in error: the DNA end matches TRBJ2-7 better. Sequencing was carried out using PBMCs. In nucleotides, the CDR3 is TGCGCCAGCAGCTTTACTAGCGGGGGGGAGGGCGAGCAGTACTTC. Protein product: CASSFTSGGEGEQYF.